This TCR beta chain originates from a study of T cell responses to AZD1222 COVID-19 vaccine. Data came from immunoSEQ multiplex PCR; TCRdb stores just in-frame clones and leaves some out. Here the sample spans tens of thousands of clones, roughly 83% being singletons. Looked up from germline, CDR1 is MNHEY and CDR2 is SMNVEV (reference sequence). This CDR3 is built from 13 residues. V was clipped by 8 bases and J by 2 bases, with 12 bases between them. The sample in question was peripheral blood, obtained 28 days after the second AZD1222 dose. This chain connects TRBV27 to TRBJ1-1; D is undetermined. The TCR was taken from an adult who received the AZD1222 COVID-19 vaccine. CDR3 loop: CASWRVPNTEAFF. The CDR3 coding sequence is TGTGCCAGCTGGCGTGTGCCTAACACTGAAGCTTTCTTT.